The sequence of this TCR beta chain was determined in a study of blood T cells in healthy people across ages. Trimming shortened V by 8 bases and J by 2 bases, and 13 bases separated the two germline ends. The CDR3 has 12 residues. CDR1 is SQVTM, CDR2 ANQGSEA, per germline. A second PCR, run for about 6 to 11 cycles, used a sample-barcoded 5' primer plus a J-beta primer mix. TCRdb analysed the 5' RACE reads with MiXCR anew, one entry per CDR3 protein. The data show some 1.5 million distinct CDR3 sequences, over 25% seen once. The sequence came from a woman aged 25 to 45 in good health. The rearrangement uses TRBV29-1 and TRBJ2-7, with D uncertain. Sequences were obtained from blood. The CDR3, as DNA: TGCAGCTTCATGGCACAAACCTACGAGCAGTACTTC. This encodes CSFMAQTYEQYF.